The present T cell receptor beta chain was sequenced within a study of cytotoxic CD8 clonotypes in ibrutinib-treated CLL. Looking at the study overall: Response samples were taken after a median roughly 12 months of treatment, range 6 to 36. Whole-study results and caveats: Sampling times differed between sustained-remission and progressing patients. Starting clonality was above that of age-matched healthy donors and tracked circulating CD8+ T-cell counts.

In regard to this clone: Its antigen remains unidentified.

TCR beta libraries used around 2 micrograms of genomic DNA from cryopreserved PBMCs. Repertoires were generated with immunoSEQ multiplex PCR, while TCRdb's copy carries only in-frame clones and drops some. The table has around 53,000 clones, about 54% seen once. This CDR3 has 15 residues. Trimming took 5 bases from V and 0 from J; bases not matched to a gene: 8. Per the germline V gene, CDR1 is SQVTM and CDR2 is ANQGSEA. This sequence was found in a human donor with chronic lymphocytic leukemia. The sample in question was PBMCs, obtained at disease progression, from a patient treated with ibrutinib. The V gene is TRBV29-1, the J gene TRBJ1-1; 8 positions match TRBD1. The CDR3 DNA reads TGCAGCGTTCAAACCGGGACAGGAATGAACACTGAAGCTTTCTTT. This encodes CSVQTGTGMNTEAFF.